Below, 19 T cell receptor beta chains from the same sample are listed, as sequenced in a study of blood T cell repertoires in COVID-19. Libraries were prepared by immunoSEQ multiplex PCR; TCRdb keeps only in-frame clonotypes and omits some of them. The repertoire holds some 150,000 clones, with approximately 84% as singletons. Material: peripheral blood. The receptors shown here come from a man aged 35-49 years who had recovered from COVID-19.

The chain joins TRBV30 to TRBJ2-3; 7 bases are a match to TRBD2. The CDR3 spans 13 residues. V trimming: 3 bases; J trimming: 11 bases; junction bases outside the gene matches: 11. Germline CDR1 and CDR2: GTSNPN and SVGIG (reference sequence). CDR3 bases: TGTGCCTGGAGACCCGAACTAGCGACCAGGCAGTATTTT. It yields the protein CAWRPELATRQYF.

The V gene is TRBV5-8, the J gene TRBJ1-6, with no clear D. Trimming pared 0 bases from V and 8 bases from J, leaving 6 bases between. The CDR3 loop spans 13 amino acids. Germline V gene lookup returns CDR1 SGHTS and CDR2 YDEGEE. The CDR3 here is CASSLGLDSPLHF. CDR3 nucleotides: TGTGCCAGCAGCTTGGGACTAGATTCACCCCTCCACTTT.

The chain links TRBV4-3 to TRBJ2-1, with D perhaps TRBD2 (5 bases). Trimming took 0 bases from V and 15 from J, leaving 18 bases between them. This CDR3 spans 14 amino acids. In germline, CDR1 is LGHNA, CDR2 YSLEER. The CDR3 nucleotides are TGCGCCAGCAGCCAAGACCGGGGAGTCTCCTTAACGTTCTTC. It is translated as CASSQDRGVSLTFF.

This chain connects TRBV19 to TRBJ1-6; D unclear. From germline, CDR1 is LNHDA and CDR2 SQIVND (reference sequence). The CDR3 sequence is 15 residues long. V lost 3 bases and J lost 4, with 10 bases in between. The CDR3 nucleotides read TGTGCCAGTAGTATCCAGGCCAGTTATAATTCACCCCTCCACTTT. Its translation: CASSIQASYNSPLHF.

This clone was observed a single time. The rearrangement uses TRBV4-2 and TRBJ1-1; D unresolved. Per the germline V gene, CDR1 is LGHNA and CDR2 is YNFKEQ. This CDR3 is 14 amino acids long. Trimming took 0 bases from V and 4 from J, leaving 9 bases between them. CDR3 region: CASSQEAGATEAFF. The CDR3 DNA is TGTGCCAGCAGCCAAGAAGCTGGTGCCACTGAAGCTTTCTTT.

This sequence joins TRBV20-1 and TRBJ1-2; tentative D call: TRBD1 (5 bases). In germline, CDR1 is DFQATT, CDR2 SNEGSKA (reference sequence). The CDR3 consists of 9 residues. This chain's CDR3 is CSQGRGYTF. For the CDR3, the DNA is TGCAGCCAGGGTCGCGGCTACACCTTC.

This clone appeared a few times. The DNA for the CDR3 is TGTGCCACCAGCAGCGGGAATCAGCCCCAGCATTTT. This codes for CATSSGNQPQHF. V is TRBV15 and J is TRBJ1-5; D remains unclear. Germline assignment: CDR1 LNHNV and CDR2 YYDKDF (reference sequence). The CDR3 contains 12 residues. The V end was cut by 3 bases, the J end by 4 bases, with 4 bases between.

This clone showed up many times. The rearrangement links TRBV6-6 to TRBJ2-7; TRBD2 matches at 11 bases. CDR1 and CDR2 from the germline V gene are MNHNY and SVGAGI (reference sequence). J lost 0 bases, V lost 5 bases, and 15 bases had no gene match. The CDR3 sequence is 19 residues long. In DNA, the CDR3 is TGTGCCAGCAGTCGCGCCGGGACTAGCGGTTTATTCTTCTCCTACGAGCAGTACTTC. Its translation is CASSRAGTSGLFFSYEQYF.

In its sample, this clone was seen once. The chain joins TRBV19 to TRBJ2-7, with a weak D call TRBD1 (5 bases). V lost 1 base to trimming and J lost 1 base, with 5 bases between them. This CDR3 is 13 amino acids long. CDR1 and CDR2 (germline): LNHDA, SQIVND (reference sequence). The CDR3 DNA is TGTGCCAGTAGTATAGGACAGTCCTACGAGCAGTACTTC. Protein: CASSIGQSYEQYF.

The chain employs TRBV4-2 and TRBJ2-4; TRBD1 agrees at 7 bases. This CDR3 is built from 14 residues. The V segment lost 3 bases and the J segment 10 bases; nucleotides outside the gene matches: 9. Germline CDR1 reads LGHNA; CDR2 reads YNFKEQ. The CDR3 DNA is TGTGCCAGCAGCCAGGGTAGGGACAGCGTAATTCAGTACTTC. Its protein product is CASSQGRDSVIQYF.

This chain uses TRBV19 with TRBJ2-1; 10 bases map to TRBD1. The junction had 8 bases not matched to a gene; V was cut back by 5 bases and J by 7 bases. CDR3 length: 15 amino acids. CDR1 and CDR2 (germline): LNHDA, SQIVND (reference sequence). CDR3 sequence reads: CASSLRQGARNEQFF. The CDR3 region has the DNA TGTGCCAGTAGTCTCCGACAGGGGGCGAGGAATGAGCAGTTCTTC.

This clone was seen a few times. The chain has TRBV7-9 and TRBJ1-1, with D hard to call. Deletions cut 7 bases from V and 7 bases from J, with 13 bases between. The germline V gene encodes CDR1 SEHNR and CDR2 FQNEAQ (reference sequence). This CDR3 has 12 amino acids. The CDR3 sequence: CASTSDIREAFF. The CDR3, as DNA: TGTGCCAGCACCAGCGACATTCGTGAAGCTTTCTTT.

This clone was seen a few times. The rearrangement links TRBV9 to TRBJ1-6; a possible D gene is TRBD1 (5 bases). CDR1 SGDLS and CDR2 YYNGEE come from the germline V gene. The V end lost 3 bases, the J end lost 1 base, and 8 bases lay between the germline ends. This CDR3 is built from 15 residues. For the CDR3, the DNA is TGTGCCAGCAGCGACTCAGGGTCCTATAATTCACCCCTCCACTTT. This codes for CASSDSGSYNSPLHF.

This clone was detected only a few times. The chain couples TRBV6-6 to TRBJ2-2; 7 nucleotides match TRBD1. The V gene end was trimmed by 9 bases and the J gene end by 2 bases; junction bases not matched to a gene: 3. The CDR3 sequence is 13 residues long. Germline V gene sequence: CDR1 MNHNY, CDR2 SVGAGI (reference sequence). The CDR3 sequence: CASGQANTGELFF. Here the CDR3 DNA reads TGTGCCAGTGGACAGGCTAACACCGGGGAGCTGTTTTTT.

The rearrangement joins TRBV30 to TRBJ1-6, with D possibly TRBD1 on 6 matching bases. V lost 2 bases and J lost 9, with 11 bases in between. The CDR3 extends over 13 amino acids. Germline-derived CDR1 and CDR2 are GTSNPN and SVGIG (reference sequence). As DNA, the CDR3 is TGTGCCTGGAGTAACAGGGCCGGTTCACCCCTCCACTTT. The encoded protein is CAWSNRAGSPLHF.

The CDR3 DNA is TGTGCCAGTAGGGACAGGGTGGTGACCGGGGAGCTGTTTTTT. It codes for CASRDRVVTGELFF. This chain connects TRBV5-6 to TRBJ2-2, with 9 bases matching TRBD1. The J segment lost 5 bases and the V segment lost 8 bases, leaving 7 bases of the junction unmatched. The CDR3 contains 14 residues. Germline assignment: CDR1 SGHDT and CDR2 YYEEEE.

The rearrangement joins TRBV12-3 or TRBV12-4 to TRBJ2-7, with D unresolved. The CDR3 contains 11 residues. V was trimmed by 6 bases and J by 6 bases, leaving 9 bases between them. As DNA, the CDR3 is TGTGCCAGCAGCCTTACGGGCGAGCAGTACTTC. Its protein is CASSLTGEQYF.

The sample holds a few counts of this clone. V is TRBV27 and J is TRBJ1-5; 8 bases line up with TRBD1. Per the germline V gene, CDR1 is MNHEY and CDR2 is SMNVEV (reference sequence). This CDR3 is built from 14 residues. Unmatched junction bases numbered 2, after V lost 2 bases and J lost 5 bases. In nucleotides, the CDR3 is TGTGCCAGCAGTTTAGGGACAGGACATCAGCCCCAGCATTTT. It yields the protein CASSLGTGHQPQHF.

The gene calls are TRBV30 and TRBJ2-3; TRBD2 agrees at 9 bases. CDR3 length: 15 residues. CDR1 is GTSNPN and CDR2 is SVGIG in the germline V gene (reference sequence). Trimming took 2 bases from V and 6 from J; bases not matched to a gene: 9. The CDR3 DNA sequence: TGTGCCTGGAGTCCAGCGGGAGGACATCGGGATACGCAGTATTTT. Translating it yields CAWSPAGGHRDTQYF.